The clone carrying this TCR beta chain was picked up one time. V lost 3 bases to trimming and J lost 4 bases; unmatched junction nucleotides: 4. The CDR3 is 15 residues long. CDR1 and CDR2 from the germline V gene are SNHLY and FYNNEI. The sample comes from a study of cytomegalovirus exposure and HLA in healthy donors. Study background: Roughly 180 million T cells yielded 110 million or so unique TCR beta sequences in earlier analysis.

PCR employed 60 Vbeta and 13 Jbeta primers. TCRdb keeps only in-frame clones here, not all; method: immunoSEQ multiplex PCR. The sample lists 130,000 or so clones, less than 85% occurring once. This receptor was obtained from a woman aged 40-49 years in good health and CMV-seropositive. Sequencing input: PBMCs. The chain recombines TRBV2 with TRBJ1-3; 9 bases agree with TRBD1. Here the CDR3 reads CASSDPGQGGNTIYF. The CDR3 coding sequence is TGTGCCAGCAGTGATCCGGGACAGGGAGGAAACACCATATATTTT.